Presented here are 28 T cell receptor beta chains from one specimen sequenced in a study of neoadjuvant anti-PD-1 for oral cavity cancer. Time point indicated: after neoadjuvant nivolumab, at surgical resection. Some clones are missing from TCRdb's copy, which holds only in-frame ones; the method was immunoSEQ multiplex PCR. Among roughly 46,000 clones listed, 60% to 80% were seen once. The material sequenced was PBMCs, taken after nivolumab (anti-PD-1) treatment. These receptors came from a person aged 35-79 years with oral cavity squamous cell carcinoma.

This clone appeared a single time. This rearrangement joins TRBV19 to TRBJ1-3; D gene unclear. The CDR3 runs to 16 residues. Trimming cost V 5 bases and J 4 bases, with 18 bases left between them. CDR1 LNHDA and CDR2 SQIVND come from the germline V gene (reference sequence). The CDR3 DNA reads TGTGCCAGTAGTCCGGGATTCTCAGGAGGAGGAAACACCATATATTTT. It encodes CASSPGFSGGGNTIYF.

The chain has TRBV2 and TRBJ2-7; TRBD2 is a possible D gene (6 bases). Between the trimmed V and J ends, which lost 0 bases and 7 bases, there was a span of 7 bases. The V gene's germline CDR1 is SNHLY and CDR2 FYNNEI. The length of the CDR3 is 12 residues. CDR3 sequence: CASSEAAGEQYF. DNA for the CDR3: TGTGCCAGCAGTGAAGCTGCGGGGGAGCAGTACTTC.

V is TRBV7-9 and J is TRBJ2-7; 7 bases map to TRBD2. The ends lost 3 bases at V and 2 bases at J; junction bases unmatched: 4. CDR1 is SEHNR, CDR2 FQNEAQ, per germline (reference sequence). The CDR3 is 14 residues long. The CDR3 region has the DNA TGTGCCAGCAGCTTTAGCGGGTTGACCTACGAGCAGTACTTC. Amino acids: CASSFSGLTYEQYF.

The rearrangement links TRBV18 to TRBJ1-1; 9 bases are shared with TRBD1. The V and J ends lost 5 bases and 10 bases, in that order; junction bases with no gene match: 14. The CDR3 is made up of 15 amino acids. Germline values: CDR1 KGHSH, CDR2 LQKENI. CDR3 sequence: CASSSIGTGLGVAFF. The CDR3 DNA follows: TGTGCCAGCTCATCAATCGGGACAGGGTTGGGGGTAGCTTTCTTT.

This chain links TRBV9 with TRBJ1-6, with 10 nucleotides matching TRBD1. V gave up 2 bases and J gave up 7 bases; unmatched junction bases: 0. This CDR3 has 14 amino acids. Germline V gene lookup returns CDR1 SGDLS and CDR2 YYNGEE. CDR3: CASSVGQGNSPLHF. CDR3 coding DNA: TGTGCCAGCAGCGTGGGACAGGGGAATTCACCCCTCCACTTT.

The chain has TRBV9 and TRBJ1-1; D may be TRBD1 (5 bases). The CDR3 extends over 14 amino acids. Trimming stripped 0 bases from V and 4 bases from J, with 10 bases between. CDR1 is SGDLS and CDR2 is YYNGEE in the germline V gene. The CDR3 DNA sequence: TGTGCCAGCAGCGTAGGGGGGGAGGCCACTGAAGCTTTCTTT. This translates into CASSVGGEATEAFF. Using reference TRBV9 and TRBJ1-1 for the parts outside the CDR3, the full variable domain is DSGVTQTPKHLITATGQRVTLRCSPRSGDLSVYWYQQSLDQGLQFLIQYYNGEERAKGNILERFSAQQFPDLHSELNLSSLELGDSALYFCASSVGGEATEAFFGQGTRLTVV.

The chain couples TRBV11-3 to TRBJ1-1, with 8 bases identical to TRBD1. The CDR3 extends over 15 amino acids. Germline V gives CDR1 SGHNT, CDR2 YENEEA. Trimming cost V 3 bases and J 1 base; bases outside gene matches: 4. CDR3 residues: CASSFGQGGNTEAFF. The DNA of the CDR3 is TGTGCCAGCAGCTTCGGACAGGGAGGGAACACTGAAGCTTTCTTT.

The chain combines TRBV6-1 with TRBJ2-3; perhaps TRBD1 as D (6 bases). V was cut by 6 bases and J by 5 bases, with 12 bases left in between. Looked up from germline, CDR1 is MNHNS and CDR2 is SASEGT. The CDR3 covers 13 residues. In DNA form, the CDR3 reads TGTGCCAGCAGACCTACAGGGAAAGATACGCAGTATTTT. It is translated as CASRPTGKDTQYF.

The chain is built from TRBV5-1 and TRBJ2-3; 8 bases map to TRBD2. Looked up from germline, CDR1 is SGHRS and CDR2 is YFSETQ. V lost 0 bases and J lost 5; bases outside the gene matches: 5. This CDR3 has 15 residues. In DNA form, the CDR3 reads TGCGCCAGCAGCTTGGGGCGGGGGGCCGAAGATACGCAGTATTTT. It is translated as CASSLGRGAEDTQYF.

This clone showed up just a few times. The rearrangement uses TRBV5-6 and TRBJ1-1, with a weak D call TRBD1 (6 bases). The length of the CDR3 is 13 residues. Germline V gives CDR1 SGHDT, CDR2 YYEEEE. V dropped 1 base and J dropped 4 bases, with 8 bases sitting between them. The CDR3 DNA is TGTGCCAGCAGCTTGACAGGGCTCACTGAAGCTTTCTTT. It specifies CASSLTGLTEAFF.

The genes are TRBV5-1 and TRBJ1-1; no reliable D call. Germline V CDR1 and CDR2: SGHRS, YFSETQ. V lost 4 bases, J lost 0 bases, and 7 bases lay in between. The CDR3 runs to 13 residues. CDR3: CASSTRVNTEAFF. The CDR3 coding sequence is TGCGCCAGCAGCACTCGGGTGAACACTGAAGCTTTCTTT.

This chain links TRBV6-4 with TRBJ1-1, with D perhaps matching TRBD1 (5 bases). The CDR3 is made up of 13 amino acids. Trimming shortened V by 8 bases and J by 3 bases, and 13 bases separated the two germline ends. Looked up from germline, CDR1 is MRHNA and CDR2 is SNTAGT. CDR3 loop: CASSAREDTEAFF. The CDR3, as DNA: TGTGCCAGCTCTGCCAGGGAGGACACTGAAGCTTTCTTT.

This clone was found once. J is TRBJ1-2 and V is TRBV7-9, with D hard to call. The germline V gene has CDR1 SEHNR and CDR2 FQNEAQ (reference sequence). CDR3 length: 15 amino acids. Trimming left V 5 bases short and J 9 bases short, with 22 bases between. Here the CDR3 reads CASSPSGYSVGSYTF. Here the CDR3 DNA reads TGTGCCAGCAGCCCTAGCGGGTATTCAGTTGGTAGCTACACCTTC.

The chain recombines TRBV5-6 with TRBJ2-7, with TRBD1 matching 9 bases. Per germline, CDR1 SGHDT and CDR2 YYEEEE. Trimming at V came to 5 bases and at J to 0 bases, leaving 9 bases not matched to a gene. The CDR3 is 16 residues long. CDR3: CASSPPGTGSSYEQYF. DNA for the CDR3: TGTGCCAGCAGTCCACCCGGGACAGGGAGCTCCTACGAGCAGTACTTC.

This clone has more than one count but fewer than ten. V usage is TRBV7-2 and J usage is TRBJ2-5; D possibly matches TRBD1 or TRBD2 (5 bases each). Germline CDR1 reads SGHTA; CDR2 reads FQGNSA. V lost 3 bases to trimming and J lost 0 bases, with 8 bases between them. The CDR3 runs to 14 residues. DNA of the CDR3: TGTGCCAGCAGCTTGTCGGGACACCAAGAGACCCAGTACTTC. Its translation is CASSLSGHQETQYF.

The chain employs TRBV5-1 and TRBJ1-2; the match to TRBD1 covers 7 bases. In germline, CDR1 is SGHRS, CDR2 YFSETQ. The V gene end was trimmed by 3 bases and the J gene end by 1 base; junction bases not matched to a gene: 12. This CDR3 is 17 amino acids long. CDR3 sequence (DNA): TGCGCCAGCAGCTGGAACCCGGGACAGCTTGATAACTATGGCTACACCTTC. This gives the protein CASSWNPGQLDNYGYTF.

This clone was observed a handful of times. The J gene is TRBJ2-1, the V gene TRBV14; 9 bases fit TRBD2. CDR1 is SGHDN, CDR2 FVKESK, per germline. The ends lost 4 bases at V and 7 bases at J; junction bases unmatched: 8. The CDR3 totals 15 residues. The CDR3 protein is CASSPLASGVNEQFF. The CDR3, as DNA: TGTGCCAGCAGCCCCCTAGCTAGCGGGGTAAATGAGCAGTTCTTC.

This clone appeared a single time. V gene TRBV5-6 combines with J gene TRBJ1-5; possibly TRBD1 for D (6 bases). CDR3 size: 14 residues. Between the trimmed V and J ends, which lost 0 bases and 4 bases, there was a span of 8 bases. The germline V gene has CDR1 SGHDT and CDR2 YYEEEE. The CDR3 DNA reads TGTGCCAGCAGCTTGGTGGGACAAAATCAGCCCCAGCATTTT. This translates into CASSLVGQNQPQHF.

Only a few counts were recorded for this clone. The V and J genes are TRBV30 and TRBJ1-6; D not resolved. The V and J ends lost 4 bases and 6 bases respectively, with 16 bases between them. The CDR3 is 15 amino acids. The germline V gene has CDR1 GTSNPN and CDR2 SVGIG (reference sequence). The CDR3 sequence: CAWTTRRRTNSPLHF. The CDR3 coding sequence is TGTGCCTGGACCACTCGACGGAGGACTAATTCACCCCTCCACTTT.

The J gene is TRBJ2-1, the V gene TRBV2, with 11 bases lining up with TRBD2. The germline V gene has CDR1 SNHLY and CDR2 FYNNEI. V dropped 5 bases and J dropped 9; count of bases not matched to a gene: 9. The CDR3 sequence is 15 residues long. This CDR3 reads CASSRLAGGKSEQFF. CDR3 DNA: TGTGCCAGCAGTCGGCTAGCGGGAGGTAAGAGTGAGCAGTTCTTC.

The J gene is TRBJ2-2, the V gene TRBV5-1, with D unresolved. V was shortened by 0 bases and J by 0 bases, with 3 bases between the two germline ends. The CDR3 runs 14 residues. CDR1 and CDR2 (germline): SGHRS, YFSETQ. This chain's CDR3 is CASSLAANTGELFF. The CDR3 DNA sequence: TGCGCCAGCAGCTTGGCGGCGAACACCGGGGAGCTGTTTTTT.

This sequence joins TRBV7-9 and TRBJ2-7, with unresolved D. The germline V gene has CDR1 SEHNR and CDR2 FQNEAQ (reference sequence). Trimming removed 4 bases from V and 3 bases from J, with 10 bases in between. The CDR3 loop spans 13 amino acids. This chain's CDR3 is CASSSGPNYEQYF. As DNA, the CDR3 is TGTGCCAGCAGCTCCGGACCTAACTACGAGCAGTACTTC.

The chain uses TRBV7-3 and TRBJ2-1; possibly TRBD1 or TRBD2 for D (5 bases each). Germline V lookup: CDR1 SGHTA, CDR2 FQGTGA. The CDR3 runs to 15 residues. Trimming took 5 bases from V and 2 from J, leaving 13 bases between them. Written as DNA, the CDR3 is TGTGCCAGCAGCGACAAGGGACGAGCCTACAATGAGCAGTTCTTC. Its translation is CASSDKGRAYNEQFF.

The V gene is TRBV19, the J gene TRBJ1-4; 7 bases are shared with TRBD1. CDR1 and CDR2 from the germline V gene are LNHDA and SQIVND (reference sequence). The CDR3 covers 14 residues. J lost 4 bases, V lost 3 bases, and 2 bases had no gene match. CDR3 DNA sequence: TGTGCCAGTAGTATGGGACAGCTTAATGAAAAACTGTTTTTT. This gives the protein CASSMGQLNEKLFF.

The chain uses TRBV28 and TRBJ2-7; D unresolved. CDR3 length equals 13 residues. Looked up from germline, CDR1 is MDHEN and CDR2 is SYDVKM. V lost 6 bases, J lost 12 bases, and 21 bases lay in between. In nucleotides, the CDR3 is TGTGCCAGCAGCCCCGTTACCTTGCTATTTACGTACTTC. The encoded protein is CASSPVTLLFTYF.

The chain joins TRBV6-1 to TRBJ2-7, with D tentatively TRBD2 (5 bases). V was cut by 2 bases and J by 5 bases, with 7 bases left in between. Germline CDR1 MNHNS, CDR2 SASEGT. The CDR3 is 12 amino acids. CDR3 sequence: CASSESGNEQYF. CDR3 bases: TGTGCCAGCAGTGAATCGGGAAACGAGCAGTACTTC.

This chain uses TRBV5-1 with TRBJ2-5, with TRBD2 matching 7 bases. With V trimmed by 2 bases and J by 5 bases, 12 bases remained unmatched. Germline V CDR1 and CDR2: SGHRS, YFSETQ. This CDR3 comprises 16 residues. In DNA, the CDR3 is TGCGCCAGCAGCTTAGTATTTGGCCAGGGAGGGGAGACCCAGTACTTC. Amino acids: CASSLVFGQGGETQYF.

The chain combines TRBV19 with TRBJ2-1; perhaps TRBD2 as D (7 bases). Germline loops: CDR1 LNHDA, CDR2 SQIVND (reference sequence). The ends were cut back, 7 bases at V and 0 bases at J, with 16 bases in the middle. CDR3 length: 16 residues. CDR3 residues: CASTYDRGASYNEQFF. CDR3 bases: TGTGCCAGTACATACGATCGGGGGGCCTCCTACAATGAGCAGTTCTTC.